These 13 T cell receptor beta chains were all obtained from the same sample, sequenced in a study of blood T cell repertoires in COVID-19 (dated by TCRdb to the early 2020s). The library was obtained by the immunoSEQ multiplex PCR assay. Imported from immuneACCESS, the table was reduced by TCRdb to in-frame sequences with V and J called. These copies leave out some clones; in studies compared against another copy, an unresolved V gene accounts for under half, and the cause of the remainder is not known. In this sample the table shows over 45,000 clones, about 91% of which occur a single time. The ten largest account for around two fifths of the sample. The specimen was peripheral blood. These receptors originate from a woman aged 55-69 years with COVID-19, enrolled during active disease.

The CDR3 region has the DNA TGTGCCAGCAGCTCACTAGCGGGAAGGTTGAATGAGCAGTTCTTC. The encoded protein is CASSSLAGRLNEQFF. The chain uses TRBV7-2 and TRBJ2-1; 10 bases fit TRBD2. Germline assignment: CDR1 SGHTA and CDR2 FQGNSA. V dropped 4 bases and J dropped 7; count of bases not matched to a gene: 7. The CDR3 spans 15 residues.

This sequence joins TRBV15 and TRBJ1-5; D gene ambiguous. Germline CDR1 is LNHNV and CDR2 is YYDKDF (reference sequence). V was trimmed by 0 bases and J by 5 bases, leaving 11 bases between them. The CDR3 runs 15 residues. CDR3 DNA: TGTGCCACCAGCAGAGATGGAGATCTGCATCAGCCCCAGCATTTT. It specifies CATSRDGDLHQPQHF.

V usage is TRBV27 and J usage is TRBJ2-7; 7 nucleotides align to TRBD2. Looked up from germline, CDR1 is MNHEY and CDR2 is SMNVEV (reference sequence). Germline trimming cut 4 bases from V and 3 bases from J; bases unmatched to any gene: 6. The CDR3 is made up of 14 amino acids. This chain's CDR3 is CASSSGLGVYEQYF. CDR3 in DNA: TGTGCCAGCAGTTCAGGACTAGGGGTCTACGAGCAGTACTTC.

There are a few counts of this clone. The V gene is TRBV7-2, the J gene TRBJ2-3, with D perhaps matching TRBD2 (6 bases). The germline V gene has CDR1 SGHTA and CDR2 FQGNSA. The CDR3 is 15 amino acids. Trimming cost V 5 bases and J 1 base, with 13 bases left between them. The CDR3 spells CASSLGGFGTDTQYF. CDR3 nucleotides: TGTGCCAGCAGCCTGGGAGGTTTTGGCACAGATACGCAGTATTTT.

This chain links TRBV25-1 with TRBJ2-2; D is uncertain. The germline V gene has CDR1 MGHDK and CDR2 SYGVNS. Trimming left V 7 bases short and J 6 bases short, with 9 bases between. This CDR3 has 12 amino acids. The CDR3: CASTGYAGELFF. The DNA for the CDR3 is TGTGCCAGCACAGGTTACGCCGGGGAGCTGTTTTTT.

The V and J genes are TRBV12-3 or TRBV12-4 and TRBJ1-6; the D is unclear. Trimming cost V 7 bases and J 7 bases, with 11 bases left between them. This CDR3 has 13 residues. Here the CDR3 reads CASILGGNSPLHF. CDR3 DNA: TGTGCCAGCATCCTTGGAGGGAATTCACCCCTCCACTTT.

V gene TRBV9 combines with J gene TRBJ2-7; D not certain. The V gene lost 1 base and the J gene lost 4 bases, with 9 bases spanning the gap. This CDR3 contains 13 residues. CDR1 and CDR2 from the germline V gene are SGDLS and YYNGEE. CDR3 DNA: TGTGCCAGCAGCGTACAGTACGGGTACGAGCAGTACTTC. It yields the protein CASSVQYGYEQYF.

This clone was recorded only once. This chain joins TRBV25-1 and TRBJ2-5, with 11 bases fitting TRBD1. CDR1 is MGHDK, CDR2 SYGVNS, per germline. V was pared by 5 bases and J by 4 bases, with 6 bases of the junction left unmatched. The CDR3 loop spans 15 amino acids. As DNA, the CDR3 is TGTGCCAGCAGTACCCGGACAGGGGGCGCAGAGACCCAGTACTTC. This codes for CASSTRTGGAETQYF.

The chain has TRBV13 and TRBJ2-5; 9 bases are shared with TRBD2. Germline CDR1 is PRHDT and CDR2 is FYEKMQ (reference sequence). The CDR3 is 16 residues long. V shed 7 bases and J 5 bases; nucleotides not matched to a gene: 14. The CDR3 sequence is CASTTRGRGGRETQYF. The DNA for the CDR3 is TGTGCCAGCACCACGAGGGGGCGGGGGGGCCGCGAGACCCAGTACTTC.

This chain links TRBV28 with TRBJ1-2; D perhaps matches TRBD1 (6 bases). The V end was cut by 9 bases, the J end by 6 bases, with 17 bases between. The CDR3 spans 13 residues. Germline values: CDR1 MDHEN, CDR2 SYDVKM. The CDR3 DNA follows: TGTGCCAGTAGACAGGAGGCCATTAATGGCTACACCTTC. Its translation is CASRQEAINGYTF.

On this clone itself: Its ends do not fully match the called genes, so a read error is possible. This chain links TRBV7-9 with TRBJ1-1, with a possible D match to TRBD1 (5 bases). CDR1 SEHNR and CDR2 FQNEAQ come from the germline V gene (reference sequence). This CDR3 comprises 12 residues. CDR3 amino acids: CASSLSTAGVIF. The CDR3 DNA follows: TGTGCCAGCAGCTTGTCGACCGCGGGGGTGATCTTT.

This clone was detected only once. The chain couples TRBV6-4 to TRBJ2-6, with TRBD2 matching 7 bases. CDR1 is MRHNA and CDR2 is SNTAGT in the germline V gene. The CDR3 is made up of 19 amino acids. Trimming took 3 bases from V and 0 from J; bases not matched to a gene: 11. The CDR3 here is CASSDDGVGGGSGANVLTF. CDR3 bases: TGTGCCAGCAGTGATGATGGGGTTGGCGGGGGCTCTGGGGCCAACGTCCTGACTTTC.

This chain connects TRBV19 to TRBJ2-7; D may be TRBD1 (6 bases). Germline CDR1 reads LNHDA; CDR2 reads SQIVND (reference sequence). This CDR3 is built from 13 residues. The CDR3 DNA reads as TGTGCACCAAAAGAGGCAGGGGCCTACGAGCAGTACTTC. This gives the protein CAPKEAGAYEQYF.